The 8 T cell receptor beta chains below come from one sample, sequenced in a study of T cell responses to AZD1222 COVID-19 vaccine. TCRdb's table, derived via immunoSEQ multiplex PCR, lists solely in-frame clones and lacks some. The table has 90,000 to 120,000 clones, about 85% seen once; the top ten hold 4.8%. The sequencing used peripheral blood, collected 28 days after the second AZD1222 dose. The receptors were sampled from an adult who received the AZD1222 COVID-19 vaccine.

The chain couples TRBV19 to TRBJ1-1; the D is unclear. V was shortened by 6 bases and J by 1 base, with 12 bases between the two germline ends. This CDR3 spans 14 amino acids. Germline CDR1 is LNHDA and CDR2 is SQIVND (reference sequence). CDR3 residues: CASRKTTGNTEAFF. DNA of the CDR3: TGTGCCAGTAGGAAAACAACCGGGAACACTGAAGCTTTCTTT.

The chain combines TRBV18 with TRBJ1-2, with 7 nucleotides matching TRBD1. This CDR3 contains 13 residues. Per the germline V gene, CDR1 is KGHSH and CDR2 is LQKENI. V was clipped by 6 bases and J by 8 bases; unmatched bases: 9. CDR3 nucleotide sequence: TGTGCCAGCTCCGCGGACAGGCAGGGAGGCTACACCTTC. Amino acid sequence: CASSADRQGGYTF. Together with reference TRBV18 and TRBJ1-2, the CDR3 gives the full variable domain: NAGVMQNPRHLVRRRGQEARLRCSPMKGHSHVYWYRQLPEEGLKFMVYLQKENIIDESGMPKERFSAEFPKEGPSILRIQQVVRGDSAAYFCASSADRQGGYTFGSGTRLTVV.

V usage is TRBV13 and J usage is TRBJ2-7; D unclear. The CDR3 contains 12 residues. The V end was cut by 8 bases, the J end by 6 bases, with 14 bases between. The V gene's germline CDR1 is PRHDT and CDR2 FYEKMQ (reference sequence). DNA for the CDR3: TGTGCCAGCCGGTGGGCTTCCGCCGAGCAGTACTTC. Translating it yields CASRWASAEQYF.

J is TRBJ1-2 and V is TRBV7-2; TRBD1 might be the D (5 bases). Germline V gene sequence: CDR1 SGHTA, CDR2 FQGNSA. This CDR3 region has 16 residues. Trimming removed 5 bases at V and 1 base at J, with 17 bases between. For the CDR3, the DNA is TGTGCCAGCAGCCCGACTTATGACAGATTTAACTATGGCTACACCTTC. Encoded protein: CASSPTYDRFNYGYTF.

CDR3: CASSPASPQETQYF. In nucleotides, the CDR3 is TGTGCCAGCAGCCCCGCTAGCCCTCAAGAGACCCAGTACTTC. The chain joins TRBV9 to TRBJ2-5; possible D gene TRBD2, 5 bases. The V gene's germline CDR1 is SGDLS and CDR2 YYNGEE. The CDR3 totals 14 residues. V was cut by 4 bases and J by 2 bases, with 12 bases left in between.

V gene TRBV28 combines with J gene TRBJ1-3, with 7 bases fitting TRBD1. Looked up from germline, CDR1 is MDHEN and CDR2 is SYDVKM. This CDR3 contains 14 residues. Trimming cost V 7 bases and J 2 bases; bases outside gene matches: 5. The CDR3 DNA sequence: TGTGCCAGCACCCTCGACAGGGCTGGAAACACCATATATTTT. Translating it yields CASTLDRAGNTIYF.

The CDR3 bases are TGTGCCTGGGGGGGTTATAGCAATCAGCCCCAGCATTTT. It translates to CAWGGYSNQPQHF. This chain joins TRBV30 and TRBJ1-5; the D gene is possibly TRBD1 (5 bases). The germline V and J ends were trimmed by 5 bases and 0 bases, with 8 bases remaining between them. The CDR3 consists of 13 residues. CDR1 is GTSNPN, CDR2 SVGIG, per germline (reference sequence).

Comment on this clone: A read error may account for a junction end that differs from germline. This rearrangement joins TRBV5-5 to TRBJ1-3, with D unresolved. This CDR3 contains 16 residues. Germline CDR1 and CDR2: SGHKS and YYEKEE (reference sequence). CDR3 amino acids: CASNLGFETSGNTIYF. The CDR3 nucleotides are TGTGCCAGCAACTTGGGTTTCGAGACCTCTGGAAACACCATATATTTT.